This T cell receptor beta chain came from a study of patients and donors after allogeneic stem cell transplantation. The CDR3 length is 21 residues. V gave up 2 bases and J gave up 3 bases, with 29 bases separating them. TCRdb reprocessed the RT-PCR reads with MiXCR, giving one entry per CDR3 protein. The table records about a million distinct CDR3 sequences, roughly 18% of them present only once. This receptor was obtained from a human donor who was either an allogeneic HSCT recipient or a stem cell or donor lymphocyte infusion donor (not recorded which). It is not recorded whose cells these are; they may come from a transplant donor. The rearrangement links TRBV12-3 or TRBV12-4 to TRBJ1-5; D ambiguous. Source material: blood, either unsorted or a sorted T cell fraction (not recorded which). The CDR3 region is CASSLKGPLVFARSPNQPQHF. The DNA for the CDR3 is TGTGCCAGCAGTTTAAAGGGCCCCCTGGTTTTTGCACGGAGCCCCAATCAGCCCCAGCATTTT.